A selection of T cell receptor beta chains follows, all from one sample in a study of long-term antiretroviral therapy in people with HIV. Data came from immunoSEQ multiplex PCR; TCRdb stores just in-frame clones and leaves some out. Of approximately 31,000 clones listed, over 70% were seen once; the top ten hold approximately 7.6%. Sample: unsorted PBMCs, taken 3.1 years after starting antiretroviral therapy. The receptors derive from a woman in her fifties or sixties with HIV. Each CDR3 is given with its conserved first and last residue. Each record gives: CDR3 length, J gene, D gene, clone size, V gene, CDR3 DNA, CDR3 protein. D genes are given only for firm matches. The size entry is marked missing in some rows and otherwise reads once, few, many or a size class.

CDR3 length: 14; J gene: TRBJ2-2; D gene: TRBD1; clone size: NA; V gene: TRBV28; CDR3 DNA: TGTGCCAGCAGAAGACAGGGGGCGAGCGGGGAGCTGTTTTTT; CDR3 protein: CASRRQGASGELFF
CDR3 length: 16; J gene: TRBJ2-3; D gene: TRBD2; clone size: NA; V gene: TRBV7-9; CDR3 DNA: TGTGCCAGCAGCTTAGGGGAGGGAACCCACACAGATACGCAGTATTTT; CDR3 protein: CASSLGEGTHTDTQYF
CDR3 length: 14; J gene: TRBJ1-6; D gene: TRBD1; clone size: NA; V gene: TRBV27; CDR3 DNA: TGTGCCAGCAGTCGCGGACAGGGAAATTCACCCCTCCACTTT; CDR3 protein: CASSRGQGNSPLHF
CDR3 length: 14; J gene: TRBJ1-3; D gene: NA; clone size: NA; V gene: TRBV7-2; CDR3 DNA: TGTGCCAGCAGCTCTGGGACGGTTGGAAACACCATATATTTT; CDR3 protein: CASSSGTVGNTIYF
CDR3 length: 14; J gene: TRBJ2-1; D gene: TRBD2; clone size: NA; V gene: TRBV5-1; CDR3 DNA: TGCGCCAGCAGCCTGGACGGACTAGCGGGTGAGCAGTTCTTC; CDR3 protein: CASSLDGLAGEQFF
CDR3 length: 13; J gene: TRBJ2-1; D gene: NA; clone size: NA; V gene: TRBV18; CDR3 DNA: TGTGCCAGCTCACCACCGCGGGGTCTCGAGCAGTTCTTC; CDR3 protein: CASSPPRGLEQFF
CDR3 length: 11; J gene: TRBJ1-1; D gene: NA; clone size: NA; V gene: TRBV10-3; CDR3 DNA: TGTGCCATCAGTCACGAGACTGAAGCTTTCTTT; CDR3 protein: CAISHETEAFF
CDR3 length: 15; J gene: TRBJ2-1; D gene: NA; clone size: NA; V gene: TRBV7-3; CDR3 DNA: TGTGCCAGCAGCCTCCATACTGCGGGGTACAATGAGCAGTTCTTC; CDR3 protein: CASSLHTAGYNEQFF
CDR3 length: 18; J gene: TRBJ1-2; D gene: TRBD1; clone size: NA; V gene: TRBV23-1; CDR3 DNA: TGCGCCAGCAGTCAACGACAGTACAGGGGTCTGTTTAACTATGGCTACACCTTC; CDR3 protein: CASSQRQYRGLFNYGYTF
CDR3 length: 13; J gene: TRBJ2-1; D gene: NA; clone size: NA; V gene: TRBV6-5; CDR3 DNA: TGTGCCAGCCGGGGTAGCTCCTACAATGAGCAGTTCTTC; CDR3 protein: CASRGSSYNEQFF
CDR3 length: 16; J gene: TRBJ2-5; D gene: NA; clone size: NA; V gene: TRBV5-4; CDR3 DNA: TGTGCCAGCAGCTTGGGGGGACACCGCCTTCAAGAGACCCAGTACTTC; CDR3 protein: CASSLGGHRLQETQYF
CDR3 length: 16; J gene: TRBJ1-4; D gene: NA; clone size: NA; V gene: TRBV6-1; CDR3 DNA: TGTGCCAGCAGTGTATCGACAGGTTCAACTAATGAAAAACTGTTTTTT; CDR3 protein: CASSVSTGSTNEKLFF
CDR3 length: 15; J gene: TRBJ2-7; D gene: NA; clone size: NA; V gene: TRBV7-6; CDR3 DNA: TGTGCCAGCAGCCTGAGTGGGGGTGGGTCCTACGAGCAGTACTTC; CDR3 protein: CASSLSGGGSYEQYF
CDR3 length: 12; J gene: TRBJ2-3; D gene: NA; clone size: few; V gene: TRBV10-1; CDR3 DNA: TGCGCCAGCCGGGGCGACACAGATACGCAGTATTTT; CDR3 protein: CASRGDTDTQYF
CDR3 length: 16; J gene: TRBJ2-3; D gene: TRBD1; clone size: NA; V gene: TRBV19; CDR3 DNA: TGTGCCAGTAGTACTCCCGGGACAGGGGGCAGGAATACGCAGTATTTT; CDR3 protein: CASSTPGTGGRNTQYF
CDR3 length: 16; J gene: TRBJ1-3; D gene: NA; clone size: NA; V gene: TRBV7-2; CDR3 DNA: TGTGCCAGCAGCCCCACGGCAACTACAGGGGGAAACACCATATATTTT; CDR3 protein: CASSPTATTGGNTIYF